Below are 30 T cell receptor beta chains sequenced from a single sample in a study of cytomegalovirus exposure and HLA in healthy donors. Primers for the PCR totalled 60 Vbeta and 13 Jbeta. Data came from immunoSEQ multiplex PCR; TCRdb stores just in-frame clones and leaves some out. Its table records about 200,000 clones. The source material was PBMCs. The receptors come from a boy between 5 and 17 years old in good health and CMV-seronegative.

The genes are TRBV28 and TRBJ1-1; the D gene is possibly TRBD1 (5 bases). The germline V gene has CDR1 MDHEN and CDR2 SYDVKM. The CDR3 runs to 16 residues. V lost 5 bases and J 1 base, leaving 17 bases between the germline ends. The CDR3 DNA reads TGTGCCAGCAGTCTACAGATCCCGACAGCGAACACTGAAGCTTTCTTT. Amino acid sequence: CASSLQIPTANTEAFF.

The chain couples TRBV25-1 to TRBJ1-1; D is possibly TRBD1 (6 bases). The length of the CDR3 is 12 residues. Germline assignment: CDR1 MGHDK and CDR2 SYGVNS. Between the trimmed V and J ends, which lost 5 bases and 4 bases, there was a span of 8 bases. CDR3 residues: CASSLQGTEAFF. Here the CDR3 DNA reads TGTGCCAGCAGTCTACAGGGCACTGAAGCTTTCTTT.

This chain links TRBV13 with TRBJ2-1, with unresolved D. The CDR3 covers 13 residues. V gave up 1 base and J gave up 2 bases, with 3 bases separating them. From germline, CDR1 is PRHDT and CDR2 FYEKMQ (reference sequence). CDR3 residues: CASSLAAYNEQFF. CDR3 nucleotides: TGTGCCAGCAGCTTAGCTGCCTACAATGAGCAGTTCTTC. Together with reference TRBV13 and TRBJ2-1, the CDR3 gives the full variable domain: AAGVIQSPRHLIKEKRETATLKCYPIPRHDTVYWYQQGPGQDPQFLISFYEKMQSDKGSIPDRFSAQQFSDYHSELNMSSLELGDSALYFCASSLAAYNEQFFGPGTRLTVL.

The V gene is TRBV25-1, the J gene TRBJ2-5, with a possible D match to TRBD1 (6 bases). Trimming took 2 bases from V and 4 from J, leaving 14 bases between them. The CDR3 runs to 15 residues. CDR1 and CDR2 from the germline V gene are MGHDK and SYGVNS. The chain's CDR3 is CASSEQGMLRETQYF. DNA for the CDR3: TGTGCCAGCAGTGAACAGGGGATGTTGAGAGAGACCCAGTACTTC.

The chain is built from TRBV4-2 and TRBJ2-3; D might be TRBD1 (5 bases). The CDR3 spans 15 residues. The germline V gene has CDR1 LGHNA and CDR2 YNFKEQ. With 0 bases removed from V and 4 bases from J, the gap between germline ends came to 11 bases. Written as DNA, the CDR3 is TGTGCCAGCAGCCAAGATTGGGGCGACGCAGATACGCAGTATTTT. Protein sequence: CASSQDWGDADTQYF.

This rearrangement joins TRBV30 to TRBJ2-3; 10 bases agree with TRBD2. Unmatched junction bases numbered 12, after V lost 3 bases and J lost 0 bases. The germline CDR1 and CDR2 sequences are GTSNPN and SVGIG (reference sequence). The CDR3 spans 18 residues. Written as DNA, the CDR3 is TGTGCCTGGAGAGGTGCGGCTAGCGGGGGCACTAGCACAGATACGCAGTATTTT. Its protein product is CAWRGAASGGTSTDTQYF.

The V gene is TRBV7-9, the J gene TRBJ1-4, with D tentatively TRBD1 (5 bases). The CDR3 is 14 residues long. V dropped 7 bases and J dropped 7 bases, with 16 bases sitting between them. Germline CDR1 SEHNR, CDR2 FQNEAQ (reference sequence). CDR3 residues: CASTFLGDSEKLFF. The CDR3 nucleotides read TGTGCCAGCACCTTCCTAGGTGACAGTGAAAAACTGTTTTTT. The full variable domain, its missing parts supplied by reference TRBV7-9 and TRBJ1-4, is DTGVSQNPRHKITKRGQNVTFRCDPISEHNRLYWYRQTLGQGPEFLTYFQNEAQLEKSRLLSDRFSAERPKGSFSTLEIQRTEQGDSAMYLCASTFLGDSEKLFFGSGTQLSVL.

The chain is built from TRBV9 and TRBJ2-3, with 15 bases that match TRBD2. This CDR3 is built from 17 residues. The germline CDR1 and CDR2 sequences are SGDLS and YYNGEE. Trimming at V came to 3 bases and at J to 4 bases, leaving 6 bases not matched to a gene. The CDR3 sequence is CASSAGTSGGKADTQYF. The DNA for the CDR3 is TGTGCCAGCAGCGCCGGGACTAGCGGGGGGAAGGCAGATACGCAGTATTTT.

The V gene is TRBV7-7, the J gene TRBJ2-3; D remains ambiguous. The CDR3 extends over 14 amino acids. Germline CDR1 reads SSHAT; CDR2 reads FNYEAQ (reference sequence). Trimming stripped 3 bases from V and 6 bases from J, with 13 bases between. As DNA, the CDR3 is TGTGCCAGCAGCTTCTCTTACGGCGGTGATACGCAGTATTTT. It translates to CASSFSYGGDTQYF.

This chain connects TRBV11-1 to TRBJ1-5; D might be TRBD1 (5 bases). V was pared by 1 base and J by 3 bases, with 10 bases between. In germline, CDR1 is SGHAT, CDR2 FQDESV (reference sequence). The CDR3 sequence is 15 residues long. The DNA of the CDR3 is TGTGCCAGCAGCTTAGACGGGGGATACAATCAGCCCCAGCATTTT. As protein: CASSLDGGYNQPQHF.

The J gene is TRBJ1-4, the V gene TRBV18, with TRBD1 matching over 8 bases. CDR1 is KGHSH, CDR2 LQKENI, per germline. The CDR3 has 15 amino acids. Losses at the gene ends were 0 bases for V and 7 bases for J; bases not matched to a gene: 4. The chain's CDR3 is CASSPPDRGFEKLFF. The CDR3 DNA reads as TGTGCCAGCTCACCACCAGACAGGGGCTTTGAAAAACTGTTTTTT.

This chain connects TRBV5-1 to TRBJ1-1; weak D call: TRBD1 (6 bases). Trimming stripped 1 base from V and 6 bases from J, with 13 bases between. This CDR3 has 14 residues. In germline, CDR1 is SGHRS, CDR2 YFSETQ. The CDR3 is CASSLSDSRPEAFF. The CDR3 DNA follows: TGCGCCAGCAGCTTGTCGGACAGCCGACCTGAAGCTTTCTTT. The full variable domain, with the rest looked up from reference TRBV5-1 and TRBJ1-1, is KAGVTQTPRYLIKTRGQQVTLSCSPISGHRSVSWYQQTPGQGLQFLFEYFSETQRNKGNFPGRFSGRQFSNSRSEMNVSTLELGDSALYLCASSLSDSRPEAFFGQGTRLTVV.

CDR3 DNA: TGTGCCAGCTCACCACGCGGGACTTCAAGGACGAATGAGCAGTTCTTC. It is translated as CASSPRGTSRTNEQFF. The chain recombines TRBV18 with TRBJ2-1, with a weak D call TRBD2 (6 bases). Trimming stripped 1 base from V and 7 bases from J, with 17 bases between. Germline CDR1 and CDR2: KGHSH and LQKENI. The CDR3 runs 16 residues.

V and J are TRBV18 and TRBJ2-7; 9 bases map to TRBD1. Germline trimming cut 5 bases from V and 3 bases from J; bases unmatched to any gene: 5. There are 14 residues in the CDR3. Per germline, CDR1 KGHSH and CDR2 LQKENI. The CDR3: CASSGRDRVYEQYF. The DNA of the CDR3 is TGTGCCAGCTCAGGCCGGGACAGGGTCTACGAGCAGTACTTC.

With respect to this clone: Additional DNA sequences in this sample encode the identical CDR3. The V and J genes are TRBV7-9 and TRBJ1-2, with TRBD1 as a possible D gene (5 bases). Trimming stripped 1 base from V and 5 bases from J, with 8 bases between. Per the germline V gene, CDR1 is SEHNR and CDR2 is FQNEAQ (reference sequence). CDR3 length: 13 amino acids. The CDR3 coding sequence is TGTGCCAGCAGCTTAGGACAGACATATGGCTACACCTTC. Translating it yields CASSLGQTYGYTF.

This chain joins TRBV28 and TRBJ1-1; D may be TRBD1 (6 bases). The germline V gene has CDR1 MDHEN and CDR2 SYDVKM. V shed 8 bases and J shed 7 bases, with 20 bases lying between them. The CDR3 contains 14 residues. CDR3 in DNA: TGTGCCAGCCATGACCGCGGACAGTCTGATGAAGCTTTCTTT. Translation: CASHDRGQSDEAFF. Full variable domain (remainder filled in from reference TRBV28 and TRBJ1-1): DVKVTQSSRYLVKRTGEKVFLECVQDMDHENMFWYRQDPGLGLRLIYFSYDVKMKEKGDIPEGYSVSREKKERFSLILESASTNQTSMYLCASHDRGQSDEAFFGQGTRLTVV.

The chain is built from TRBV11-2 and TRBJ2-4; D not resolved. The CDR3 is 12 residues long. V lost 5 bases and J 2 bases, leaving 4 bases between the germline ends. Germline CDR1 reads SGHAT; CDR2 reads FQNNGV. The CDR3 coding sequence is TGTGCCAGCAGCCGTACCAAAAACATTCAGTACTTC. As protein: CASSRTKNIQYF.

The chain employs TRBV7-2 and TRBJ2-5, with 7 bases matching TRBD1. The DNA matches TRBJ2-7 better at its end, which makes the J call doubtful. The CDR3 has 15 residues. The germline gives CDR1 SGHTA, CDR2 FQGNSA. The CDR3 loop is CASSLGGQRTYEQYF. In DNA form, the CDR3 reads TGTGCCAGCAGCTTAGGGGGACAGAGGACCTACGAGCAGTACTTC.

Regarding this clone: The same CDR3 arises from other DNA sequences in this sample as well. The chain combines TRBV4-2 with TRBJ2-3, with 9 positions matching TRBD2. Looked up from germline, CDR1 is LGHNA and CDR2 is YNFKEQ. The CDR3 extends over 16 amino acids. After removal of 4 bases from V and 0 bases from J, the junction contained 5 bases not matched to a gene. The CDR3 DNA reads as TGTGCCAGCAGCCCCTTAGCGGGGGCTAGCACAGATACGCAGTATTTT. It yields the protein CASSPLAGASTDTQYF.

The chain joins TRBV7-2 to TRBJ2-7; 9 bases fit TRBD1. Unmatched junction bases numbered 6, after V lost 3 bases and J lost 3 bases. This CDR3 contains 15 residues. Germline lookup yields CDR1 SGHTA and CDR2 FQGNSA. The CDR3 DNA reads TGTGCCAGCAGCTTCCCCGGGACAGGGAACTACGAGCAGTACTTC. Amino acids: CASSFPGTGNYEQYF. Variable domain in full (rest from reference TRBV7-2 and TRBJ2-7): GAGVSQSPSNKVTEKGKDVELRCDPISGHTALYWYRQSLGQGLEFLIYFQGNSAPDKSGLPSDRFSAERTGGSVSTLTIQRTQQEDSAVYLCASSFPGTGNYEQYFGPGTRLTVT.

The rearrangement links TRBV4-3 to TRBJ2-6; D perhaps matches TRBD2 (6 bases). Germline V gene lookup returns CDR1 LGHNA and CDR2 YSLEER. V lost 8 bases, J lost 0 bases, and 14 bases lay in between. CDR3 length: 16 residues. CDR3 nucleotides: TGCGCCAGCCGCGGGGACCTAAGCTCTGGGGCCAACGTCCTGACTTTC. Its translation is CASRGDLSSGANVLTF.

The chain combines TRBV2 with TRBJ1-3; D gene unclear. V lost 7 bases to trimming and J lost 1 base, with 17 bases between them. The CDR3 is 16 amino acids. Germline V CDR1 and CDR2: SNHLY, FYNNEI. The DNA for the CDR3 is TGTGCCAGCACCTACCTTCAGGCTTTTTCTGGAAACACCATATATTTT. Its protein is CASTYLQAFSGNTIYF. Filled out from reference TRBV2 and TRBJ1-3, the complete variable domain reads EPEVTQTPSHQVTQMGQEVILRCVPISNHLYFYWYRQILGQKVEFLVSFYNNEISEKSEIFDDQFSVERPDGSNFTLKIRSTKLEDSAMYFCASTYLQAFSGNTIYFGEGSWLTVV.

The gene calls are TRBV19 and TRBJ2-7; D is unresolved. CDR1 LNHDA and CDR2 SQIVND come from the germline V gene (reference sequence). The V gene lost 2 bases and the J gene lost 0 bases, with 8 bases spanning the gap. The CDR3 length is 14 residues. DNA of the CDR3: TGTGCCAGTAGTATAATAAGTAGCTCCTACGAGCAGTACTTC. It specifies CASSIISSSYEQYF. Supplemented by reference TRBV19 and TRBJ2-7, the full variable domain reads DGGITQSPKYLFRKEGQNVTLSCEQNLNHDAMYWYRQDPGQGLRLIYYSQIVNDFQKGDIAEGYSVSREKKESFPLTVTSAQKNPTAFYLCASSIISSSYEQYFGPGTRLTVT.

With regard to this clone: Other DNA sequences of this sample code for an identical CDR3. The V call is TRBV6-1, the J call TRBJ2-5; D gene uncertain. Trimming stripped 1 base from V and 2 bases from J, with 8 bases between. CDR1 and CDR2 from the germline V gene are MNHNS and SASEGT. The CDR3 consists of 14 residues. The CDR3 sequence is CASSEGAAQETQYF. In DNA form, the CDR3 reads TGTGCCAGCAGTGAAGGAGCTGCTCAAGAGACCCAGTACTTC.

The rearrangement joins TRBV7-6 to TRBJ2-1, with TRBD1 matching 8 bases. CDR1 is SGHVS and CDR2 is FNYEAQ in the germline V gene. The CDR3 contains 22 residues. V lost 2 bases, J lost 1 base, and 22 bases stayed unmatched. CDR3 nucleotides: TGTGCCAGCAGCTTAAGCCGAACACCCGGACAGGGTGAGAGCGGGTCCTACAATGAGCAGTTCTTC. Translating it yields CASSLSRTPGQGESGSYNEQFF. The complete variable domain, with remaining parts taken from reference TRBV7-6 and TRBJ2-1, reads GAGVSQSPRYKVTKRGQDVALRCDPISGHVSLYWYRQALGQGPEFLTYFNYEAQQDKSGLPNDRFSAERPEGSISTLTIQRTEQRDSAMYRCASSLSRTPGQGESGSYNEQFFGPGTRLTVL.

This chain joins TRBV5-1 and TRBJ2-5, with 12 bases lining up with TRBD2. CDR1 SGHRS and CDR2 YFSETQ come from the germline V gene. The CDR3 covers 16 residues. V was clipped by 0 bases and J by 4 bases; unmatched bases: 4. The chain's CDR3 is CASSLETSGGGETQYF. The CDR3 nucleotides are TGCGCCAGCAGCTTGGAGACTAGCGGGGGAGGAGAGACCCAGTACTTC.

In DNA form, the CDR3 reads TGCAGCGTTGAAGGGGGTCGGGACGGAGGGGACTATGGCTACACCTTC. This sequence encodes CSVEGGRDGGDYGYTF. The V and J genes are TRBV29-1 and TRBJ1-2, with D possibly TRBD1 on 5 matching bases. The CDR3 covers 16 residues. V was cut by 1 base and J by 3 bases, with 18 bases left in between. In germline, CDR1 is SQVTM, CDR2 ANQGSEA.

This chain uses TRBV7-9 with TRBJ1-4; TRBD1 aligns across 8 bases. Per germline, CDR1 SEHNR and CDR2 FQNEAQ (reference sequence). V gave up 5 bases and J gave up 7 bases; unmatched junction bases: 21. CDR3 length equals 19 residues. CDR3 protein: CASSPRPLDRVGSSEKLFF. The DNA for the CDR3 is TGTGCCAGCAGCCCCCGCCCGCTGGACAGGGTCGGATCGTCTGAAAAACTGTTTTTT. Together with reference TRBV7-9 and TRBJ1-4, the CDR3 gives the full variable domain: DTGVSQNPRHKITKRGQNVTFRCDPISEHNRLYWYRQTLGQGPEFLTYFQNEAQLEKSRLLSDRFSAERPKGSFSTLEIQRTEQGDSAMYLCASSPRPLDRVGSSEKLFFGSGTQLSVL.

This chain links TRBV10-2 with TRBJ1-2; no definite D call. The CDR3 consists of 12 residues. Trimming removed 6 bases at V and 3 bases at J, with 8 bases between. CDR1 and CDR2 (germline): WSHSY, SAAADI. CDR3 nucleotides: TGCGCCAGCAGCCTTCTTGACTATGGCTACACCTTC. Its protein is CASSLLDYGYTF.

The chain has TRBV2 and TRBJ2-3; possible D gene TRBD2, 5 bases. Trimming took off 6 bases at V and 0 bases at J, with 13 bases between the two ends. CDR3 size: 15 residues. In germline, CDR1 is SNHLY, CDR2 FYNNEI. The CDR3 sequence: CASSKYGVSTDTQYF. Written as DNA, the CDR3 is TGTGCCAGCAGCAAGTACGGGGTGAGCACAGATACGCAGTATTTT.